These 3 T cell receptor beta chains share one sample of origin, sequenced in a study of T cells expressing NK-cell markers. TCRdb reprocessed the 5' RACE reads and stores each CDR3 protein as one record, lacking DNA. The sample data list about 540,000 distinct CDR3 sequences. The specimen was blood T cells: a sorted CD56 or NKG2C T cell subset, CD4+ or CD8+ T cells, or bulk PBMC T cells (not recorded which). All receptors derive from a young man in good health.

The V gene is TRBV3-1, the J gene TRBJ1-4; as DNA is missing, the TRBD1 call by TCRdb cannot be tested. Germline loops: CDR1 LGHDT, CDR2 YNNKEL (reference sequence). This CDR3 contains 16 residues. CDR3 residues: CASSPLQDRGDEKLFF.

The chain joins TRBV12-3 or TRBV12-4 to TRBJ2-2; TCRdb proposes TRBD2, but this gene call is untestable without DNA. The CDR3 has 18 amino acids. The CDR3 is CASRLAGGFSANTGELFF.

CDR3 sequence reads: CASSPPGLAGNEQFF. This chain connects TRBV12-3 or TRBV12-4 to TRBJ2-1; the D call of TRBD2 rests on TCRdb alone, since no DNA is present to check it. The CDR3 spans 15 residues.